This entry is about one TCR beta chain. There is no known antigen for this receptor. Per-base quality was not reported, and no clone a single base away is much larger than it. This sample is drawn from a study of T cells in lung cancer brain metastases (dated by TCRdb to the late 2010s). At the level of the whole study: Most of the 20 patients had a history of tobacco use, with a median of around 38 pack-years. Of the roughly 20 patients, eighteen received no interval therapy between resection of the primary and resection of the metastasis. The median interval between acquisition of the primary specimen and acquisition of the brain metastasis specimen was approximately 45 weeks. The study compared TCR beta CDR3 repertoires between fully resected primary non-small cell lung cancers and paired brain metastases. The cohort included roughly 20 patients who provided around 40 specimens, with each patient contributing one primary lung lesion and one brain metastasis. A median age at first diagnosis of 45 to 60 years was recorded for the patients, of whom eight or nine were male and about a dozen were female. The average DNA integrity number was 3.5 to 4.5 in both primary and metastatic specimens, and the two sites did not differ significantly.

The full study reports these points: The study could not control for the effects of preoperative corticosteroids on T cell infiltration in brain metastases. Compared with their paired primaries, brain metastases had significantly fewer unique productive clones (median about 1,500 versus 4,500). In brain metastases, the ten most abundant clones accounted for a significantly larger fraction of the repertoire than in primaries, a finding that suggests clonal expansion. Most clones were specific to a single lesion, and overlap between paired lesions was limited (mean Morisita index roughly 0.25). DNA fragmentation in the FFPE samples may have prevented recovery of the complete infiltrating T cell repertoire.

Between 2.24 and 4.92 ug genomic DNA was input per sample, with paired samples receiving equal DNA input. TCR beta libraries were constructed in two PCR steps with the immunoSEQ hsTCRbeta Kit, which uses multiplexed V and J gene primers. Pooled libraries with positive and negative controls were sequenced on an Illumina MiSeq using a 100-cycle paired-end protocol. As for how the authors treated the data: Raw data were processed by the immunoSEQ vendor into normalized, annotated TCR beta repertoire reports. Richness was defined as unique clones by nucleotide sequence, with iChao1 and Efron-Thisted estimators extrapolating total richness. Pielou's evenness, Simpson's index, top-ten clone proportional abundance, and Morisita overlap index were used to characterize and compare paired lesions. TCRdb provides this immuneACCESS table in a form limited to in-frame rearrangements. Some clones are lacking; in checked studies, under half of them reflect an unresolved V gene, and why the rest are absent is not known. V, J and clone size were drawn from that table, and D and trimming were deduced from the DNA. The sample table shows approximately 5,300 clones, and 87% are seen once. Of the sample, around 3.5% falls within the top ten clones.

The germline ends are 10 bases apart after V is trimmed by 4 bases and J by 3 bases. The germline V gene provides CDR1 SGHNT and CDR2 YENEEA. The CDR3, cysteine through valine, is 13 amino acids long. The read is trimmed to its CDR3 DNA, 39 bases read in frame from base 1. Resection was performed in the patients for synchronous oligometastatic disease or for delayed recurrence of a solitary brain metastasis. Patients with a history of multiple malignancies were excluded so that cancers other than NSCLC would not be included. Using marked H&E slides as a guide, tumor areas were macrodissected from roughly five unstained approximately 10 um sections that had been deparaffinized. Every specimen was formalin-fixed and paraffin-embedded (FFPE). The AllPrep DNA/RNA FFPE Kit was used for extraction of genomic DNA.

The rearrangement combines TRBV11-3 with TRBJ2-7, with no D gene named confidently. The source material was tumor tissue from the primary lung tumor. Reading the label with the study, this specimen's cell subset or site is: primary lung cancer lesion. This TCR came from a woman between 50 and 59 years old with non-small cell lung cancer. The nucleotide sequence reads as follows: TGTGCCAGCAGCTCCTCGATCCTCTACGAGCAGTACGTC. This gives the protein CASSSSILYEQYV.